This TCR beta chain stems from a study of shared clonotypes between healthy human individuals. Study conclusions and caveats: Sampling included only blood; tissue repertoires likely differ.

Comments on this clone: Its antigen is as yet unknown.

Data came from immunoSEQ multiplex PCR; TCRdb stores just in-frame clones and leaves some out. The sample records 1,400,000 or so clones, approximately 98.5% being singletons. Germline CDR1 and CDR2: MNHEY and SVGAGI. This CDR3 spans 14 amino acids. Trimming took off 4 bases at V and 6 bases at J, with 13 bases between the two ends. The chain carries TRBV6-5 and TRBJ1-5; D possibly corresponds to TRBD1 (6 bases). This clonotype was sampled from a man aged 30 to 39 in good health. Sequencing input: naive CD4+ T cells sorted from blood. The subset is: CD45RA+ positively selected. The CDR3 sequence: CASSSTGPGQPQHF. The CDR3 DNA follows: TGTGCCAGCAGTTCTACAGGGCCGGGTCAGCCCCAGCATTTT.